This T cell receptor beta chain appears in the sequencing data of a study of cytomegalovirus exposure and HLA in healthy donors. PCR amplification relied on 60 Vbeta primers (plus 13 Jbeta primers). Measured with immunoSEQ multiplex PCR; TCRdb has only the in-frame clones, and not every one. The profile covers approximately 160,000 clones, with approximately 84% appearing a single time and roughly 1.4% taken by the ten largest. This clone was counted between two and nine times. At the DNA level, this CDR3 is encoded by other sequences in the same sample as well. Sequencing input: PBMCs. The sequence was obtained from a man aged 45 to 65 in good health and CMV-seropositive.

The CDR3 loop is CASRPKGGSGNTIYF. CDR3 nucleotide sequence: TGTGCCAGCCGCCCTAAGGGGGGGTCTGGAAACACCATATATTTT. The chain carries TRBV6-5 and TRBJ1-3, with D possibly matching TRBD1 (6 bases). The CDR3 is 15 amino acids. V gave up 8 bases and J gave up 1 base, with 15 bases separating them. Germline CDR1 and CDR2: MNHEY and SVGAGI.